Below, 20 T cell receptor beta chains from the same sample are listed, as sequenced in a study of blood T cell repertoires in COVID-19. Assay: immunoSEQ multiplex PCR; the TCRdb copy retains only in-frame clones and omits some. Counted here are over 70,000 clones, 70% to 90% occurring once; the ten biggest clones make up 10% to 11%. The source material was peripheral blood. The receptor source for this set is a man in his sixties with COVID-19, enrolled during active disease.

The V gene is TRBV5-1, the J gene TRBJ2-3; 7 nucleotides match TRBD1. The junction had 4 bases not matched to a gene; V was cut back by 1 base and J by 5 bases. The CDR3 is 14 amino acids. From germline, CDR1 is SGHRS and CDR2 YFSETQ. CDR3 DNA sequence: TGCGCCAGCAGCTTGACAGGGGAGATAGATACGCAGTATTTT. It is translated as CASSLTGEIDTQYF. The variable domain in full, with the rest retrieved from reference TRBV5-1 and TRBJ2-3, is KAGVTQTPRYLIKTRGQQVTLSCSPISGHRSVSWYQQTPGQGLQFLFEYFSETQRNKGNFPGRFSGRQFSNSRSEMNVSTLELGDSALYLCASSLTGEIDTQYFGPGTRLTVL.

The chain has TRBV19 and TRBJ1-2; D is unclear. V shed 4 bases and J shed 5 bases, with 8 bases lying between them. The CDR3 has 12 amino acids. Germline V gene lookup returns CDR1 LNHDA and CDR2 SQIVND (reference sequence). The CDR3 DNA is TGTGCCAGTAGTAACGGAGGGTATGGCTACACCTTC. This codes for CASSNGGYGYTF.

This chain joins TRBV10-1 and TRBJ1-6; D is possibly TRBD1 (6 bases). CDR1 and CDR2 from the germline V gene are WNHNN and SYGVQD (reference sequence). V was shortened by 5 bases and J by 9 bases, with 14 bases between the two germline ends. The CDR3 loop spans 14 amino acids. The CDR3 is CASSPGTRGSPLHF. CDR3 coding DNA: TGCGCCAGCAGTCCAGGGACACGCGGTTCACCCCTCCACTTT.

The chain uses TRBV5-6 and TRBJ2-5; weak D call: TRBD2 (5 bases). Germline loops: CDR1 SGHDT, CDR2 YYEEEE. CDR3 length equals 15 residues. V dropped 4 bases and J dropped 5 bases, with 18 bases sitting between them. The CDR3 region has the DNA TGTGCCAGCAGCCCCACTAGTGGGATTGGCGAGACCCAGTACTTC. This encodes CASSPTSGIGETQYF. Full variable domain (remainder filled in from reference TRBV5-6 and TRBJ2-5): DAGVTQSPTHLIKTRGQQVTLRCSPKSGHDTVSWYQQALGQGPQFIFQYYEEEERQRGNFPDRFSGHQFPNYSSELNVNALLLGDSALYLCASSPTSGIGETQYFGPGTRLLVL.

V is TRBV6-6 and J is TRBJ1-1; possible D gene TRBD1, 6 bases. Deletions cut 5 bases from V and 6 bases from J, with 16 bases between. The CDR3 runs to 14 residues. In germline, CDR1 is MNHNY, CDR2 SVGAGI (reference sequence). In nucleotides, the CDR3 is TGTGCCAGCAGTCCATCACAGGGTAGGGCTGAAGCTTTCTTT. This encodes CASSPSQGRAEAFF.

The J gene is TRBJ1-2, the V gene TRBV10-3; D uncertain. Looked up from germline, CDR1 is ENHRY and CDR2 is SYGVKD. The CDR3 spans 14 residues. The V end was cut by 3 bases, the J end by 5 bases, with 13 bases between. Here the CDR3 reads CAISDPGKSYGYTF. The CDR3 region has the DNA TGTGCCATCAGTGATCCGGGAAAGTCTTATGGCTACACCTTC.

The V gene is TRBV9, the J gene TRBJ2-2; 7 nucleotides align to TRBD1. The V gene end was trimmed by 1 base and the J gene end by 3 bases; junction bases not matched to a gene: 9. Germline lookup yields CDR1 SGDLS and CDR2 YYNGEE. The CDR3 consists of 17 residues. In DNA form, the CDR3 reads TGTGCCAGCAGCGTAAGGCCGACAGGGTTGGACACCGGGGAGCTGTTTTTT. This translates into CASSVRPTGLDTGELFF. Full variable domain (remainder filled in from reference TRBV9 and TRBJ2-2): DSGVTQTPKHLITATGQRVTLRCSPRSGDLSVYWYQQSLDQGLQFLIQYYNGEERAKGNILERFSAQQFPDLHSELNLSSLELGDSALYFCASSVRPTGLDTGELFFGEGSRLTVL.

This clone appeared a few times. V is TRBV2 and J is TRBJ2-1, with D possibly being TRBD1 (6 bases). V was pared by 5 bases and J by 5 bases, with 16 bases between. In germline, CDR1 is SNHLY, CDR2 FYNNEI. This CDR3 comprises 15 residues. CDR3 nucleotides: TGTGCCAGCAGTCACCCACAGGGTAGGCACAATGAGCAGTTCTTC. This gives the protein CASSHPQGRHNEQFF.

The CDR3 nucleotides are TGTGCCAGCAGTTTGTTCCCTAACGGTCAGCCCCAGCATTTT. This encodes CASSLFPNGQPQHF. The rearrangement joins TRBV28 to TRBJ1-5, with no clear D. The V end lost 3 bases, the J end lost 6 bases, and 12 bases lay between the germline ends. Germline V gene lookup returns CDR1 MDHEN and CDR2 SYDVKM. CDR3 size: 14 residues.

V gene TRBV19 combines with J gene TRBJ1-3, with no clear D. Trimming cost V 9 bases and J 0 bases, with 18 bases left between them. CDR1 and CDR2 from the germline V gene are LNHDA and SQIVND (reference sequence). This CDR3 comprises 16 residues. CDR3 residues: CASDTIATSSGNTIYF. For the CDR3, the DNA is TGTGCCAGCGACACAATTGCCACCAGCTCTGGAAACACCATATATTTT.

The chain joins TRBV19 to TRBJ2-6, with a weak D call TRBD1 (5 bases). V lost 1 base and J 4 bases, leaving 8 bases between the germline ends. CDR1 and CDR2 from the germline V gene are LNHDA and SQIVND (reference sequence). CDR3 size: 15 residues. The CDR3 nucleotides read TGTGCCAGTAGTATAGCTGGGGCCGGGGCCAACGTCCTGACTTTC. This encodes CASSIAGAGANVLTF. Combining the CDR3 with reference TRBV19 and TRBJ2-6 gives the whole variable domain DGGITQSPKYLFRKEGQNVTLSCEQNLNHDAMYWYRQDPGQGLRLIYYSQIVNDFQKGDIAEGYSVSREKKESFPLTVTSAQKNPTAFYLCASSIAGAGANVLTFGAGSRLTVL.

The chain links TRBV6-5 to TRBJ2-7; a possible D gene is TRBD2 (5 bases). The V end was cut by 10 bases, the J end by 1 base, with 20 bases between. The CDR3 runs 15 residues. The germline V gene encodes CDR1 MNHEY and CDR2 SVGAGI. The CDR3 loop reads CATVRRTGFSYEQYF. The CDR3 DNA follows: TGTGCCACCGTTCGGAGGACGGGATTTTCCTACGAGCAGTACTTC.

The chain recombines TRBV11-1 with TRBJ1-2; possible D gene TRBD1, 5 bases. CDR1 is SGHAT and CDR2 is FQDESV in the germline V gene (reference sequence). Trimming pared 5 bases from V and 3 bases from J, leaving 19 bases between. The CDR3 is 16 amino acids. This chain's CDR3 is CASSRRVGGADYGYTF. CDR3 coding DNA: TGTGCCAGCAGCCGCAGGGTCGGTGGGGCGGACTATGGCTACACCTTC.

This clone was observed a few times. The chain couples TRBV19 to TRBJ1-5; D might be TRBD1 (5 bases). The CDR3 runs to 13 residues. Germline V gene lookup returns CDR1 LNHDA and CDR2 SQIVND (reference sequence). The ends were cut back, 7 bases at V and 5 bases at J, with 12 bases in the middle. CDR3 coding DNA: TGTGCCAGTAAAGACAGAGTAGATCAGCCCCAGCATTTT. This codes for CASKDRVDQPQHF. Complete variable domain (other parts from reference TRBV19 and TRBJ1-5): DGGITQSPKYLFRKEGQNVTLSCEQNLNHDAMYWYRQDPGQGLRLIYYSQIVNDFQKGDIAEGYSVSREKKESFPLTVTSAQKNPTAFYLCASKDRVDQPQHFGDGTRLSIL.

The V gene is TRBV28, the J gene TRBJ1-2; the D is unclear. CDR3 size: 14 residues. Germline CDR1 MDHEN, CDR2 SYDVKM. V was trimmed by 2 bases and J by 6 bases, leaving 13 bases between them. The CDR3 sequence is CASSLSHLADGYTF. CDR3 in DNA: TGTGCCAGCAGTTTAAGTCATCTAGCGGATGGCTACACCTTC.

The chain uses TRBV6-5 and TRBJ2-3, with a possible D match to TRBD2 (5 bases). V lost 0 bases to trimming and J lost 4 bases, with 14 bases between them. The CDR3 sequence is 16 residues long. The germline gives CDR1 MNHEY, CDR2 SVGAGI. The CDR3 DNA reads as TGTGCCAGCAGTTACTCGAAGTGGGAGATCCCAGATACGCAGTATTTT. Its protein is CASSYSKWEIPDTQYF.

This chain connects TRBV2 to TRBJ1-1; tentative D call: TRBD1 (6 bases). CDR1 is SNHLY and CDR2 is FYNNEI in the germline V gene. The CDR3 is 16 residues long. Trimming pared 2 bases from V and 1 base from J, leaving 14 bases between. For the CDR3, the DNA is TGTGCCAGCAGTGAACGGCGACAGGCGACGAACACTGAAGCTTTCTTT. Translation: CASSERRQATNTEAFF.

This clone was picked up a small number of times. This chain joins TRBV5-1 and TRBJ1-2; 10 nucleotides match TRBD1. Looked up from germline, CDR1 is SGHRS and CDR2 is YFSETQ. V lost 0 bases to trimming and J lost 6 bases; unmatched junction nucleotides: 2. CDR3 length: 14 amino acids. Written as DNA, the CDR3 is TGCGCCAGCAGCTTGGCCGGGACAGGGGATGGCTACACCTTC. Protein product: CASSLAGTGDGYTF.

This clone has just a few counts. The V call is TRBV19, the J call TRBJ2-7; 9 bases fit TRBD1. The germline gives CDR1 LNHDA, CDR2 SQIVND (reference sequence). Trimming removed 4 bases from V and 7 bases from J; junction bases left unmatched: 8. There are 14 residues in the CDR3. CDR3 residues: CASSSQTGGGEQYF. CDR3 nucleotides: TGTGCCAGTAGTAGCCAAACAGGGGGCGGTGAGCAGTACTTC.

The chain carries TRBV27 and TRBJ2-5, with D unresolved. The CDR3 has 15 residues. CDR1 MNHEY and CDR2 SMNVEV come from the germline V gene (reference sequence). The ends were cut back, 2 bases at V and 5 bases at J, with 15 bases in the middle. CDR3 bases: TGTGCCAGCAGTTTAGGTGGCGCCGGGTGGGAGACCCAGTACTTC. Protein product: CASSLGGAGWETQYF.